This TCR beta chain was recorded in a study of shared clonotypes between healthy human individuals (dated by TCRdb to about 2020). Context from the whole study: The cohort comprised a couple of women and a few men aged 18 to 49 years. To estimate repertoire size and how much clonotype sharing occurs between individuals, the study deeply sequenced the blood TCR repertoires of about five healthy adults. Each donor's leukapheresis produced roughly between roughly 0.85 and 10 billion PBMCs. Different laboratories and diverse techniques were used to prepare libraries and sequence TCR repertoires, to increase sequencing depth and limit assay-specific biases. Per donor, three plates each were used for CD4 naive and CD4 memory, two for CD8 naive, and one for CD8 memory. Overall study results and their limits: Higher generation probabilities were observed for clonotypes shared by all four sorted-subset donors than for non-shared clonotypes. Pairwise subsampling indicated that sequencing depth was expected to affect the degree of clonotype sharing among donors. Because the study included only a small number of donors, the genetic and exposure-history diversity represented was limited. Even with the large sequencing depth, rarefaction of the sorted-subset datasets indicated that sequencing was incomplete. Larger estimated clonotype richness was generally found for naive subsets than for memory subsets. Only blood was sampled, and tissue TCR repertoires likely differ from those in blood. Across a few donors, approximately 4.9% of naive CD4, approximately 3.6% of naive CD8, under 2.5% of memory CD4, and roughly 0.41% of memory CD8 clonotypes were shared.

Measured from the cysteine to the phenylalanine, the CDR3 is 17 residues long. Of the read, only the CDR3 DNA is kept; its 51 bases are in frame from base 1. Reading the germline V gene gives CDR1 SGDLS and CDR2 YYNGEE. V has 0 bases trimmed and J has 4 bases trimmed; junction bases matching no gene number 8. Donors were healthy HIV-negative adults with no recently reported acute infections or vaccinations. All donors were Caucasian adults living in Nashville, Tennessee, USA. CD4+ T cells were enriched through magnetic negative selection, after which naive cells were positively selected on CD45RA and the remaining negative fraction served as the memory subset. Blood was collected by leukapheresis, and PBMCs were isolated by Ficoll-Histopaque density gradient centrifugation and then cryopreserved in liquid nitrogen vapor phase. Analytical flow cytometry was used to check the purity and quantity of each magnetically sorted T cell population. Genomic DNA was isolated from every sorted fraction and measured by UV absorbance on a Nanodrop 2000c.

Using the deep immunoSEQ assay, multiplex PCR amplified TCR CDR3 regions from genomic DNA. Extracted genomic DNA from each cell subset was distributed evenly across all wells of several immunoSEQ 96-well plates, and each plate was treated as a replicate. For sorted subsets, approximately 200 ng of genomic DNA, equivalent to 25,000 to 35,000 T cell genomes, went into each replicate PCR. Purified libraries were measured with a Qubit 3.0 fluorometer, size-checked on a Bioanalyzer 2100, and measured again with the KAPA Library Quantification kit. Each immunoSEQ 96-well plate was sequenced on its own single-read 150-cycle Illumina NextSeq 550 flow cell. The source study handled its data this way. Because the immunoSEQ output included only junctional sequences and no quality scores, the filtering could not be the same as the filtering used for full-length reads. To assign V/J genes and CDR3, sequences were annotated against IMGT germline references using PyIR, a Python wrapper for IgBLAST v1.9. Reads were filtered out if the reads had weak V/J assignments (E-value above 1e-6), no CDR3, stop codons, out-of-frame junctions, or ambiguous translated residues. V3J clonotypes were defined as sequences sharing an identical inferred V gene, J gene, and CDR3 amino acid sequence. Percentage overlap between repertoires was computed as shared unique clonotypes divided by the size of the smaller repertoire. RTK rarefaction, the Chao1 estimator, and Recon v2.1 estimates of unobserved clonotypes were used to assess repertoire richness. Generation probabilities for all TCRbeta clonotypes obtained by the gDNA method from a handful of donors were computed using OLGA. Here the immuneACCESS table is served through TCRdb, limited to in-frame sequences with V and J called. Missing clones are a known gap in these copies; in checked studies unresolved V genes cover under half, and the rest lacks a known reason. Clone size and the V and J calls come from that table; the DNA yielded D and trimming. This sample holds over a million clones; about 80% were observed only once. Approximately 1.3% of the sample comes from the top ten.

As for this clone: Its antigen has not been determined. There are no base qualities to consult, and no much larger clone falls within one base.

Sequencing was performed on memory CD4+ T cells sorted from blood. The label giving this sample's cell subset or site can be read as: CD45RA-negative fraction. The chain couples TRBV9 to TRBJ2-2; 8 central bases correspond to TRBD2. The TCR sequence derives from a man aged 18 to 30 in good health. The encoded CDR3 is CASSVEPSGYTTGELFF. The base sequence is TGTGCCAGCAGCGTAGAGCCTAGCGGGTATACCACCGGGGAGCTGTTTTTT.